This TCR beta chain was obtained from a study of T cell responses to AZD1222 COVID-19 vaccine. TCRdb's table, derived via immunoSEQ multiplex PCR, lists solely in-frame clones and lacks some. The profile shows approximately 100,000 clones, around 87% of them singletons. CDR3 length: 12 amino acids. V was shortened by 8 bases and J by 3 bases, with 10 bases between the two germline ends. Germline V gene data show CDR1 as MNHEY and CDR2 as SMNVEV (reference sequence). The receptor was isolated from an adult in good health. J is TRBJ2-5 and V is TRBV27, with D possibly matching TRBD1 (6 bases). Sample: peripheral blood, taken on day 0 of AZD1222 vaccination. CDR3 loop: CASGYREETQYF. The DNA of the CDR3 is TGTGCCAGCGGATACAGGGAAGAGACCCAGTACTTC.